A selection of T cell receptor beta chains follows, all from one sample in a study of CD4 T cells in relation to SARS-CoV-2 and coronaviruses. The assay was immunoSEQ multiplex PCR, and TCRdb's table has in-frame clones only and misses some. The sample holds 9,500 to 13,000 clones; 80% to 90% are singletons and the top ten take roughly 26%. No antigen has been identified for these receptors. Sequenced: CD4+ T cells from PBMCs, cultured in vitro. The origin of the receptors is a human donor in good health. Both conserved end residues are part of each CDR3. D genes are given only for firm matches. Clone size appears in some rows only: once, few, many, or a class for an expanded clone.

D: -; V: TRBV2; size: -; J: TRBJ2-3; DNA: TGTGCCAGCAGTCCCTTCTTCGGGGGAGCCGTAGATACGCAGTATTTT; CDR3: CASSPFFGGAVDTQYF
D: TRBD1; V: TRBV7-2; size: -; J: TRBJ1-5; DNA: TGTGCCAGCAGTCAACGGACAGGGGGGAATCAGCCCCAGCATTTT; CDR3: CASSQRTGGNQPQHF
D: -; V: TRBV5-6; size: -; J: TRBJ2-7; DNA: TGTGCCAGCAGCTTTGATTTAGCTGGATCCTACGAGCAGTACTTC; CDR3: CASSFDLAGSYEQYF
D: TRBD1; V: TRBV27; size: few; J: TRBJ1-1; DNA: TGTGCCAGCAGTCCCTACAGGGGGTTCACTGAAGCTTTCTTT; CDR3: CASSPYRGFTEAFF
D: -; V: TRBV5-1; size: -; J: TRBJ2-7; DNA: TGCGCCAGCAGCTTTGGTGACTACGAGCAGTACTTC; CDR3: CASSFGDYEQYF
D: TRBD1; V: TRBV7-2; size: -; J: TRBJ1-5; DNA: TGTGCCAGCAGCTTAGGGGACAGAATTTTCCCTCAGCCCCAGCATTTT; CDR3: CASSLGDRIFPQPQHF
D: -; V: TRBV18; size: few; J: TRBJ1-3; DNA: TGTGCCAGCTCACCACTAACCAACTCTGGAAACACCATATATTTT; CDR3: CASSPLTNSGNTIYF
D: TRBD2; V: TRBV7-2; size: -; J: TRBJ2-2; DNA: TGTGCCAGCAGCCCGGGACTAGCGGGCCTCACCGGGGAGCTGTTTTTT; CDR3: CASSPGLAGLTGELFF
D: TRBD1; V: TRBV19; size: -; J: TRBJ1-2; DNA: TGTGCCAGTAGTGTCGACAGGGGTGCTGGCTACACCTTC; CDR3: CASSVDRGAGYTF
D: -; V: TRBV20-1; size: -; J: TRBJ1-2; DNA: TGCAGTGCTAGTCGGACAGAGAATTATGGCTACACCTTC; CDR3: CSASRTENYGYTF
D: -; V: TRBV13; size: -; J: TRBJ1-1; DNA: TGTGCCAGCAGTCAGGGCCGGAGAAACACTGAAGCTTTCTTT; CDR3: CASSQGRRNTEAFF
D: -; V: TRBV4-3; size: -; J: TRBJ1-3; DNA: TGCGCCAGCAGAGAAACGTATCACAGCTCTGGAAACACCATATATTTT; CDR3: CASRETYHSSGNTIYF
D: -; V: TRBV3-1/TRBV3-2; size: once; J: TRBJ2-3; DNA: TGTGCCAGCAGCCAAGTTGGGGATACGCAGTATTTT; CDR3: CASSQVGDTQYF
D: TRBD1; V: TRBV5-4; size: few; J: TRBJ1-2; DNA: TGTGCCAGCAGGCGGACAGGGGGAGCCTATGGCTACACCTTC; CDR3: CASRRTGGAYGYTF
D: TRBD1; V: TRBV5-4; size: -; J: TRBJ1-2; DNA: TGTGCCAGCAGCTTGAGAACAGGGGCTGGCTATGGCTACACCTTC; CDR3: CASSLRTGAGYGYTF
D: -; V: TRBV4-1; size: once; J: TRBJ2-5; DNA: TGCGCCAGCAGCCAAGTGTACAACCTAGAGACCCAGTACTTC; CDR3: CASSQVYNLETQYF
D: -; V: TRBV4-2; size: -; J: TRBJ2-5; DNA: TGTGCCAGCAGCGCGACCGGGGAGACCCAGTACTTC; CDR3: CASSATGETQYF
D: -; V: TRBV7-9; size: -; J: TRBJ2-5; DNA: TGTGCCAGCAGCTTAGGGGGACTCCAAGAGACCCAGTACTTC; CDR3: CASSLGGLQETQYF
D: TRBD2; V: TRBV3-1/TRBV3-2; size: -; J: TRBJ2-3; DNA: TGTGCCAGCAGCCAGGGACTACTTACAGATACGCAGTATTTT; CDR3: CASSQGLLTDTQYF
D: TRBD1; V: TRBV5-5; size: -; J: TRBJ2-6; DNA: TGTGCCAGCAGTTATGGGACAGGGGTTTTACGGGCTGGGGCCAACGTCCTGACTTTC; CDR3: CASSYGTGVLRAGANVLTF
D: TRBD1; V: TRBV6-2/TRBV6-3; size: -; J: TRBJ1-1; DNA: TGTGCCAGCAGTTACAGGGGGCTAGACCTTACTGAAGCTTTCTTT; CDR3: CASSYRGLDLTEAFF
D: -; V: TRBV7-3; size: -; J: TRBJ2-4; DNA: TGTGCCAGCAGCCGGGGCCCCAAAAACATTCAGTACTTC; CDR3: CASSRGPKNIQYF
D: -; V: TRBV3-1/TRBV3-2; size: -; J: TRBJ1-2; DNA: TGTGCCAGCAGCCAAGAGGGTCTTTATGGCTACACCTTC; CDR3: CASSQEGLYGYTF
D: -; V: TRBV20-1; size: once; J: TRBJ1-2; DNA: TGCAGTGCTAGTCGGTCCAGGGGAGTTTACTATGGCTACACCTTC; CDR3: CSASRSRGVYYGYTF
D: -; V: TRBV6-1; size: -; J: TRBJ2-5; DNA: TGTGCCAGCAGTGAATTAATCGGGCAGGCCAACCCGGGGGAGACCCAGTACTTC; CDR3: CASSELIGQANPGETQYF
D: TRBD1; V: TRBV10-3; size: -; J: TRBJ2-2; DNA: TGTGCCATCAGTGAGACCACCGGGACAGGGTACCCCGGGGAGCTGTTTTTT; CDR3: CAISETTGTGYPGELFF
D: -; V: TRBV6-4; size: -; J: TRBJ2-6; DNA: TGTGCCTCAGCCCAGGGCCCCTCTGGGGCCAACGTCCTGACTTTC; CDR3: CASAQGPSGANVLTF
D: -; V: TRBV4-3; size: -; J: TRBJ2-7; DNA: TGCGCCAGCAGCCAGGTAGAGGGCTACTACGAGCAGTACTTC; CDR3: CASSQVEGYYEQYF
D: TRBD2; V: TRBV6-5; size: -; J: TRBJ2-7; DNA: TGTGCCAGCGAAGCGGGGGACGCCTACGAGCAGTACTTC; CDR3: CASEAGDAYEQYF
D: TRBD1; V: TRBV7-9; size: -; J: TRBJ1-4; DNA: TGTGCCACCGGACAGGGGGATGAAAAACTGTTTTTT; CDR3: CATGQGDEKLFF
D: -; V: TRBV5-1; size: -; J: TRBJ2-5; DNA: TGCGCCAGCATCGGAGGCCGTACAGGCCTCCAAGAGACCCAGTACTTC; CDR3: CASIGGRTGLQETQYF
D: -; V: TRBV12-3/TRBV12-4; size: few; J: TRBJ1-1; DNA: TGTGCCAGCAGTTGGGGGACTACTGAAGCTTTCTTT; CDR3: CASSWGTTEAFF
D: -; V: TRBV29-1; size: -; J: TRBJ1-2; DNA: TGCAGCGTTGGGGTTGGTAGGAACACCTTC; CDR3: CSVGVGRNTF
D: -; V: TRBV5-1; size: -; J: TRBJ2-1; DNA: TGCGCCAGCAGCTTCGGGTCGAGCGGGCCATACAATGAGCAGTTCTTC; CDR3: CASSFGSSGPYNEQFF
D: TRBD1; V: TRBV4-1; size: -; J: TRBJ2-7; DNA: TGCGCCAGCAGCCAATCCGGACAGGGTCTCTCCTACGAGCAGTACTTC; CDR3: CASSQSGQGLSYEQYF
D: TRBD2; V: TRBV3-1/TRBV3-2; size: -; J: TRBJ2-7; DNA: TGTGCCAGCAGCCAAGGTTGGGCCTTTAGCGGGAGGGCCTCCGAGCAGTACTTC; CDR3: CASSQGWAFSGRASEQYF
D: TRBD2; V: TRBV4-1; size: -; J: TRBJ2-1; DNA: TGCGCCAGCAGCCACCTAGGACTAGCGCAAAACAATGAGCAGTTCTTC; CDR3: CASSHLGLAQNNEQFF
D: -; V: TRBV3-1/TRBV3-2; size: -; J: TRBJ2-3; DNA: TGTGCCAGCAGCCTCGCCGGGCCCACAGATACGCAGTATTTT; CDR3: CASSLAGPTDTQYF
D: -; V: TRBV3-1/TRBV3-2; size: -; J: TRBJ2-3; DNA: TGTGCCAGCAGCCAAGAGGGACTCCGGACGCAGTATTTT; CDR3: CASSQEGLRTQYF
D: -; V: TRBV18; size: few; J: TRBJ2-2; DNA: TGTGCCAGCTCACCACCGAACGATGGGGGTTCCGGGGAGCTGTTTTTT; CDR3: CASSPPNDGGSGELFF
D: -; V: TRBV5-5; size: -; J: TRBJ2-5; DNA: TGTGCCAGCAGCTCGACCGTGACAGGTGTGGGAGAGACCCAGTACTTC; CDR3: CASSSTVTGVGETQYF
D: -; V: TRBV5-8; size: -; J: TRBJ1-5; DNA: TGTGCCAGCAGCTTTTCTTGGGGGGGGCCGCCTTATCAGCCCCAGCATTTT; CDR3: CASSFSWGGPPYQPQHF
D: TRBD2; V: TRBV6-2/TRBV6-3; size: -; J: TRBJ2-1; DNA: TGTGCCAGCAGTTACTCCCTGTTGCGGGGGTCCTACAATGAGCAGTTCTTC; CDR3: CASSYSLLRGSYNEQFF
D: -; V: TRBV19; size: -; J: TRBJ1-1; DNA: TGTGCCAGCCCACCTGGGCAGGGACCCCCTGAAGCTTTCTTT; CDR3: CASPPGQGPPEAFF
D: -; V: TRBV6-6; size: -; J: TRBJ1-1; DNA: TGTGCCAGCAGCCGCCGAGGAGGTGAAGCTTTCTTT; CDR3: CASSRRGGEAFF
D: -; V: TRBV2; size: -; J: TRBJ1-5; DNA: TGTGCCAGCAGTGAAATGGGCAGGGCTAATCAGCCCCAGCATTTT; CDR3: CASSEMGRANQPQHF
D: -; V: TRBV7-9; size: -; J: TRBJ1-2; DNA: TGTGCCAGCAGCTACTCCCTGGTGGCAGGAGCAGATGGCTACACCTTC; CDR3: CASSYSLVAGADGYTF
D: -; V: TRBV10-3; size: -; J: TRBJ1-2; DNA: TGTGCCATCAGACTACGGACCGACCTTGGCTACACCTTC; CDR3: CAIRLRTDLGYTF
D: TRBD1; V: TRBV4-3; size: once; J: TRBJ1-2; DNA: TGCGCCAGCAGCGAGGGACAGGAGGATGGCTACACCTTC; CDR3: CASSEGQEDGYTF
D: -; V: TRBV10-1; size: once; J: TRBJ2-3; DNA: TGCGCCAGCAGTCAACGCGGTTCTTTAAATACGCAGTATTTT; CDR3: CASSQRGSLNTQYF
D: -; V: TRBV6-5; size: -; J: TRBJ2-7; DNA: TGTGCCAGCACCCCAGACAGATTCCCCTACGAGCAGTACTTC; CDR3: CASTPDRFPYEQYF